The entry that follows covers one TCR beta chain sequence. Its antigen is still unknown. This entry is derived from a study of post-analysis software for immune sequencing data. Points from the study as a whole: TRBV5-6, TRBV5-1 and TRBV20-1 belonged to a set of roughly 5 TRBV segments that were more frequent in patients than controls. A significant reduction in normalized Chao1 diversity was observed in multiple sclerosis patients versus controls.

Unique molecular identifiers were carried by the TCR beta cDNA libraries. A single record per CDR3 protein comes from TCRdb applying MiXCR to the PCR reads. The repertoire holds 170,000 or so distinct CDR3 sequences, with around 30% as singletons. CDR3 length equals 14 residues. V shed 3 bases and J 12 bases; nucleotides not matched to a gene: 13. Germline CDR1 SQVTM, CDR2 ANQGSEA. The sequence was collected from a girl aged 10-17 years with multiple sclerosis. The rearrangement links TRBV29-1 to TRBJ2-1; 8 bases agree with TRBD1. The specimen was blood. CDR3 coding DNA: TGCAGCGTTGATCAGGGGGCCCGATTTTCCTGGCAGTTCTTC. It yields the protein CSVDQGARFSWQFF.